This TCR beta chain was sequenced during a study of OX40 agonist ivuxolimab in advanced cancers. To note about this clone: Its matching antigen is unknown.

Study-wide results and caveats: Clonal expansion from baseline to week 6 occurred in both CD4+ and CD8+ T cells. Certain nonresponders additionally had low normalized T-cell clonal expansion. More expanded clones were seen, on average, in CD8+ T cells than in CD4+.

Data came from immunoSEQ multiplex PCR; TCRdb stores just in-frame clones and leaves some out. The sample yields some 85,000 clones, roughly 84% seen once. Specimen: CD4+ or CD8+ T cells sorted from blood, collected in a trial of the OX40 agonist ivuxolimab. The source is an adult with an advanced solid tumor such as melanoma, head and neck, liver or kidney cancer.

CDR3 nucleotides: TGCGCCAGCAGCTCAGCCGGGACAGGGAACACTGAAGCTTTCTTT. This sequence encodes CASSSAGTGNTEAFF. J is TRBJ1-1 and V is TRBV5-1; 8 bases agree with TRBD1. The CDR3 totals 15 residues. Unmatched junction bases numbered 5, after V lost 3 bases and J lost 1 base. Germline V gives CDR1 SGHRS, CDR2 YFSETQ. Complete variable domain (other parts from reference TRBV5-1 and TRBJ1-1): KAGVTQTPRYLIKTRGQQVTLSCSPISGHRSVSWYQQTPGQGLQFLFEYFSETQRNKGNFPGRFSGRQFSNSRSEMNVSTLELGDSALYLCASSSAGTGNTEAFFGQGTRLTVV.